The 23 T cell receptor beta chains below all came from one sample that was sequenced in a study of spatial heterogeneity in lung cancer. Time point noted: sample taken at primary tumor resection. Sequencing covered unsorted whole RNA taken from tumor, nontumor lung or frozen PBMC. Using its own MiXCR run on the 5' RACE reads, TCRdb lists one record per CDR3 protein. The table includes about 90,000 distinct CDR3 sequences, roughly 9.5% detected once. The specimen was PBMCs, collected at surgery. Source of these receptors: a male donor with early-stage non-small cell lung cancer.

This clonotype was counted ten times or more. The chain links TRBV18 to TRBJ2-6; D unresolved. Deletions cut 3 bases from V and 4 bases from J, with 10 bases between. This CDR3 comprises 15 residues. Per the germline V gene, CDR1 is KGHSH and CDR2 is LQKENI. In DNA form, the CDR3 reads TGTGCCAGCTCACCCGGCCTTGGAGGGGCCAACGTCCTGACTTTC. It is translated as CASSPGLGGANVLTF.

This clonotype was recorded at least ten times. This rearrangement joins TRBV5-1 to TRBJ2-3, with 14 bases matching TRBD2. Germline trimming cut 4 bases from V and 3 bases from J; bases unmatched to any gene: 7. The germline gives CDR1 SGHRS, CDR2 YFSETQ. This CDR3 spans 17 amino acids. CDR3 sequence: CASSLRRTSGGTDTQYF. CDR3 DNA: TGCGCCAGCAGCCTCCGGAGGACTAGCGGGGGGACAGATACGCAGTATTTT.

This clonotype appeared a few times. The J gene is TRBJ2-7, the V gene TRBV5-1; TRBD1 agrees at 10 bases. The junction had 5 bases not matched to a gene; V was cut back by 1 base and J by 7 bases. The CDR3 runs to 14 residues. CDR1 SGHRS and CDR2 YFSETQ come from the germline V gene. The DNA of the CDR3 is TGCGCCAGCAGCTTGCGACAGGGGGCCGTTGAGCAGTACTTC. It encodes CASSLRQGAVEQYF.

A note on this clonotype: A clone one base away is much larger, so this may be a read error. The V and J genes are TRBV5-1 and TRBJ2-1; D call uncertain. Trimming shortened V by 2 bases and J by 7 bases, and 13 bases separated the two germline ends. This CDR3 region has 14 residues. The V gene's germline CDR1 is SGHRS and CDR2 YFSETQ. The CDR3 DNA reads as TGCGCCAGCAGCTTTCCCCGGGCCTTGAATGAGCAGTTCTTC. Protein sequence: CASSFPRALNEQFF. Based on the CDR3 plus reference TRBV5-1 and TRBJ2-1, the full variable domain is KAGVTQTPRYLIKTRGQQVTLSCSPISGHRSVSWYQQTPGQGLQFLFEYFSETQRNKGNFPGRFSGRQFSNSRSEMNVSTLELGDSALYLCASSFPRALNEQFFGPGTRLTVL.

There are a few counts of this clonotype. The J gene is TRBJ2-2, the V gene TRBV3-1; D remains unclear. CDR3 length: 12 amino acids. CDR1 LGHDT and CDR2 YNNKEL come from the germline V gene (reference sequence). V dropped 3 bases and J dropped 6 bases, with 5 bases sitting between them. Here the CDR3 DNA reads TGTGCCAGCAGCCAGTACTCCGGGGAGCTGTTTTTT. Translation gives CASSQYSGELFF. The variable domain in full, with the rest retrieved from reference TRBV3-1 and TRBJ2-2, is DTAVSQTPKYLVTQMGNDKSIKCEQNLGHDTMYWYKQDSKKFLKIMFSYNNKELIINETVPNRFSPKSPDKAHLNLHINSLELGDSAVYFCASSQYSGELFFGEGSRLTVL.

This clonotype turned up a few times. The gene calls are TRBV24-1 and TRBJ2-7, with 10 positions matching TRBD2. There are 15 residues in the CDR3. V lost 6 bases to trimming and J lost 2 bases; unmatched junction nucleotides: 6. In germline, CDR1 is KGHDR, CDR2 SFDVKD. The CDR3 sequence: CATSWGSGRTYEQYF. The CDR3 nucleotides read TGTGCCACCAGTTGGGGTAGCGGGAGGACCTACGAGCAGTACTTC.

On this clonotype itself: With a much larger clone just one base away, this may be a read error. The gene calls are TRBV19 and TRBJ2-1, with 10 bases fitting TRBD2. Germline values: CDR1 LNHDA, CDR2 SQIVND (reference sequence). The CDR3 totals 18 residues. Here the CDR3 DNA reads TGTGCCAGTGGTATGGGCAAGGTAGCGGGAGGACTATACAATGAGCAGTTCTTC. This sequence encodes CASGMGKVAGGLYNEQFF.

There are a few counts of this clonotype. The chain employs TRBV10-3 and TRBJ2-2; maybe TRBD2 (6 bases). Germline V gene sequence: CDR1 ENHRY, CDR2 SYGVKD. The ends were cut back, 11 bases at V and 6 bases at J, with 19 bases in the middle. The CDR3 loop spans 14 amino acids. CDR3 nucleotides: TGTGCCTCCAGCGGAGCGGGTCAAGCCGGGGAGCTGTTTTTT. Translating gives CASSGAGQAGELFF.

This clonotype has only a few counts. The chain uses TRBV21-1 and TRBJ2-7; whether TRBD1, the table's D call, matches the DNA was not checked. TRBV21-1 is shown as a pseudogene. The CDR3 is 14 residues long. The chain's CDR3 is CASSALQGWDEQYF. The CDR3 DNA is TGTGCCAGCAGCGCCCTACAGGGATGGGACGAGCAGTACTTC.

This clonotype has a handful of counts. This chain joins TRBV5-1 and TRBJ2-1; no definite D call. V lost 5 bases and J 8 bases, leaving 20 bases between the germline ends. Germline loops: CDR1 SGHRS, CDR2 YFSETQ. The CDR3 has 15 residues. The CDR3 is CASRLSSGNSYEQFF. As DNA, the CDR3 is TGCGCCAGCAGACTGAGTAGTGGTAATTCGTATGAGCAGTTCTTC.

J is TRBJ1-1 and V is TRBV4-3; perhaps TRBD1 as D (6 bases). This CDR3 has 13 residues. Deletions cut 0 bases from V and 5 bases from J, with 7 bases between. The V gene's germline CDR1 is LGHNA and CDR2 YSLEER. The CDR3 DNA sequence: TGCGCCAGCAGCCAAGATCAGGGGACTGAAGCTTTCTTT. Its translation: CASSQDQGTEAFF.

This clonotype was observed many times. The CDR3 is CASADSYEQYF. CDR3 nucleotides: TGTGCCAGCGCGGACTCCTACGAGCAGTACTTC. The chain combines TRBV6-5 with TRBJ2-7; D not resolved. Trimming left V 8 bases short and J 0 bases short, with 5 bases between. Germline V gene sequence: CDR1 MNHEY, CDR2 SVGAGI. This CDR3 is 11 amino acids long.

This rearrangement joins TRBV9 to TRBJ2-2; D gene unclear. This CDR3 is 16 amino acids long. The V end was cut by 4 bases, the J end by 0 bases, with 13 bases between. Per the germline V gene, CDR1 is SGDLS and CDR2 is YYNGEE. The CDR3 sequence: CASSPTVDANTGELFF. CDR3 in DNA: TGTGCCAGCAGCCCCACAGTAGACGCGAACACCGGGGAGCTGTTTTTT.

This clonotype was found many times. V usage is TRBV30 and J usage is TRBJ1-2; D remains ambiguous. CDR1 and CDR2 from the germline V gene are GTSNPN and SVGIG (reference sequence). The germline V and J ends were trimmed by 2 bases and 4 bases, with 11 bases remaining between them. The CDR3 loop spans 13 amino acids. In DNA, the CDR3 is TGTGCCTGGAGTTCCGGGAGAGTCTATGGCTACACCTTC. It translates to CAWSSGRVYGYTF.

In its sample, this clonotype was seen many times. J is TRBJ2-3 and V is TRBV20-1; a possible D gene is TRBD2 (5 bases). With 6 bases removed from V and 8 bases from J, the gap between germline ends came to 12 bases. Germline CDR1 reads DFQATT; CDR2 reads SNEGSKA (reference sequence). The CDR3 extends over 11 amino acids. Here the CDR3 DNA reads TGCAGTGCCAGGTACGAGGGTACGCAGTATTTT. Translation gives CSARYEGTQYF.

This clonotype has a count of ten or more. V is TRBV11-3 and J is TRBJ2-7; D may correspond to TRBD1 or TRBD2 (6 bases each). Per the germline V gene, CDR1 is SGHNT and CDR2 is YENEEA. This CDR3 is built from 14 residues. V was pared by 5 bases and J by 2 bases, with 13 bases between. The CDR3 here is CASSAGGGAYEQYF. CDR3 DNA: TGTGCCAGCAGCGCCGGGGGCGGTGCCTACGAGCAGTACTTC. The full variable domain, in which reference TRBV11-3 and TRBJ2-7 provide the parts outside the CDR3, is EAGVVQSPRYKIIEKKQPVAFWCNPISGHNTLYWYLQNLGQGPELLIRYENEEAVDDSQLPKDRFSAERLKGVDSTLKIQPAELGDSAVYLCASSAGGGAYEQYFGPGTRLTVT.

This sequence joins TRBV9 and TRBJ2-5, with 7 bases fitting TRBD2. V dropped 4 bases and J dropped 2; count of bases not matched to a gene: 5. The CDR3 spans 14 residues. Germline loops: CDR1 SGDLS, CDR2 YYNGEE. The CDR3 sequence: CASSISSGQETQYF. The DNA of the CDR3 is TGTGCCAGCAGCATCTCTAGCGGTCAAGAGACCCAGTACTTC.

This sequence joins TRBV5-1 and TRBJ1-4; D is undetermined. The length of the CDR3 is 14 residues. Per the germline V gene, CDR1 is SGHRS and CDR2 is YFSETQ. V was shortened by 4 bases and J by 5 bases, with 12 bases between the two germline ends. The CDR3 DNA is TGCGCCAGCAGCCTTACACCGGGGAATGAAAAACTGTTTTTT. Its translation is CASSLTPGNEKLFF.

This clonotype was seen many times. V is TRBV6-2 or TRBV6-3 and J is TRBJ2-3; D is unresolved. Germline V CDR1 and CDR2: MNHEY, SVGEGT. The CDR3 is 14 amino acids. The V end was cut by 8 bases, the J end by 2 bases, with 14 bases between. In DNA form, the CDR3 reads TGTGCCAGCCGTACACGATTAGACACAGATACGCAGTATTTT. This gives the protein CASRTRLDTDTQYF.

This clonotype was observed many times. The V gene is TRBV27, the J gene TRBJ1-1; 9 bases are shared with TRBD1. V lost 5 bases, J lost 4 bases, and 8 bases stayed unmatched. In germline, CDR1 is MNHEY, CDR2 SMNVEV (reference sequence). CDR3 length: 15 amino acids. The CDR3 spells CASSRYGQGITEAFF. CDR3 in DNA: TGTGCCAGCAGTCGGTACGGACAGGGGATCACTGAAGCTTTCTTT.

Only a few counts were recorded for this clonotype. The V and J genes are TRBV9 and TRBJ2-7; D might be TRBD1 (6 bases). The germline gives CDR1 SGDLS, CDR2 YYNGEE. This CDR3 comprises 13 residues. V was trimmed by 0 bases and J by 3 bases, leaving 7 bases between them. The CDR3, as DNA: TGTGCCAGCAGCGTAGACAGGGACTACGAGCAGTACTTC. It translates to CASSVDRDYEQYF.

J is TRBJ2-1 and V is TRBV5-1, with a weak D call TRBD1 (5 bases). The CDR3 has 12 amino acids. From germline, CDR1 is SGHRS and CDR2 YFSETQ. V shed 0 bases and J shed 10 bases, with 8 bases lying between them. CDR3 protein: CASSLGAGEQFF. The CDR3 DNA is TGCGCCAGCAGCTTGGGTGCAGGGGAGCAGTTCTTC.

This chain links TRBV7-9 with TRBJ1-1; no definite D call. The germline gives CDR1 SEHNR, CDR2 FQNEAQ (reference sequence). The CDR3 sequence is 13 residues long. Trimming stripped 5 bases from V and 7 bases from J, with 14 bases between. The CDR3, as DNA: TGTGCCAGCAGCCCACAACTCTGGGGTGAAGCTTTCTTT. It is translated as CASSPQLWGEAFF.